This passage covers 16 T cell receptor beta chains from one sample sequenced in a study of T cell repertoires in cytomegalovirus infection. TCRdb reprocessed the reads with MiXCR, giving one entry per CDR3 protein. The profile covers 310,000 or so distinct CDR3 sequences, with roughly 17% appearing a single time and about 11% taken by the ten largest. Sequencing was performed on PBMCs. Receptors originate from a human donor in good health (CMV status not recorded). Some clones in this sample may be carry-over from other donors' samples.

This clonotype has a handful of counts. The chain carries TRBV29-1 and TRBJ1-1; D remains unclear. Germline CDR1 SQVTM, CDR2 ANQGSEA. This CDR3 has 13 residues. The germline V and J ends were trimmed by 1 base and 4 bases, with 10 bases remaining between them. CDR3 region: CSVEGSGGTEAFF. DNA for the CDR3: TGCAGCGTTGAAGGGTCGGGAGGCACTGAAGCTTTCTTT.

In this sample, this clonotype turned up many times. The chain recombines TRBV28 with TRBJ1-4, with a tentative D call TRBD1 (5 bases). This CDR3 has 17 amino acids. Germline V gives CDR1 MDHEN, CDR2 SYDVKM. Trimming left V 4 bases short and J 0 bases short, with 15 bases between. The CDR3 DNA reads as TGTGCCAGCAGTTCAACTGGAGCCAGGGCAACTAATGAAAAACTGTTTTTT. Residues: CASSSTGARATNEKLFF. Complete variable domain (other parts from reference TRBV28 and TRBJ1-4): DVKVTQSSRYLVKRTGEKVFLECVQDMDHENMFWYRQDPGLGLRLIYFSYDVKMKEKGDIPEGYSVSREKKERFSLILESASTNQTSMYLCASSSTGARATNEKLFFGSGTQLSVL.

This clonotype showed up many times. The chain joins TRBV20-1 to TRBJ2-3; D possibly corresponds to TRBD2 (7 bases). The CDR3 covers 16 residues. Trimming took 4 bases from V and 1 from J, leaving 18 bases between them. Germline CDR1 is DFQATT and CDR2 is SNEGSKA (reference sequence). The CDR3 protein is CSATGQGRGGTDTQYF. CDR3 nucleotides: TGCAGTGCTACAGGGCAGGGGAGGGGAGGCACAGATACGCAGTATTTT.

This clonotype was counted many times. The chain is built from TRBV7-9 and TRBJ2-3, with 8 bases identical to TRBD1. The trim removed 2 bases at V and 3 bases at J, leaving 16 bases unmatched. This CDR3 is built from 19 residues. Germline loops: CDR1 SEHNR, CDR2 FQNEAQ (reference sequence). Here the CDR3 DNA reads TGTGCCAGCAGCTTATGGCCCTCCCCGGACAGGGAGCGGACAGATACGCAGTATTTT. Protein: CASSLWPSPDRERTDTQYF.

There are a few counts of this clonotype. The chain uses TRBV28 and TRBJ1-4; D unresolved. Deletions cut 6 bases from V and 6 bases from J, with 14 bases between. The CDR3 is 14 amino acids. CDR1 and CDR2 (germline): MDHEN, SYDVKM. The CDR3 DNA sequence: TGTGCCAGCAGGGGAGAGGGTGCGGATGAAAAACTGTTTTTT. Translating it yields CASRGEGADEKLFF.

This clonotype was seen many times. V and J are TRBV28 and TRBJ2-5; a possible D gene is TRBD2 (5 bases). From germline, CDR1 is MDHEN and CDR2 SYDVKM. V was pared by 3 bases and J by 2 bases, with 13 bases between. This CDR3 is 15 amino acids long. In DNA, the CDR3 is TGTGCCAGCAGTTTCCGAGGGCGCGGGCAAGAGACCCAGTACTTC. Amino acids: CASSFRGRGQETQYF. The full variable domain, with the rest looked up from reference TRBV28 and TRBJ2-5, is DVKVTQSSRYLVKRTGEKVFLECVQDMDHENMFWYRQDPGLGLRLIYFSYDVKMKEKGDIPEGYSVSREKKERFSLILESASTNQTSMYLCASSFRGRGQETQYFGPGTRLLVL.

The chain recombines TRBV12-5 with TRBJ2-1; D remains ambiguous. CDR1 LGHNT and CDR2 FRNRAP come from the germline V gene. Trimming took off 5 bases at V and 5 bases at J, with 4 bases between the two ends. The CDR3 has 11 residues. CDR3 nucleotide sequence: TGTGCTAGTGGTATAAACAATGAGCAGTTCTTC. Amino acids: CASGINNEQFF.

Worth noting for this clonotype: Just one base apart from a much larger clone, this may be a read error. The chain joins TRBV6-8 to TRBJ2-5, with D perhaps matching TRBD1 or TRBD2 (6 bases each). The CDR3 length is 15 residues. Germline V gene sequence: CDR1 MNHGY, CDR2 SAAAGT. V lost 5 bases to trimming and J lost 4 bases, with 17 bases between them. This CDR3 reads CASSVPGEERETQYF. CDR3 DNA sequence: TGTGCCAGCAGTGTTCCAGGGGAGGAGAGAGAGACCCAGTACTTC.

The chain employs TRBV27 and TRBJ1-1; unclear D gene. Deletions cut 6 bases from V and 8 bases from J, with 16 bases between. The CDR3 is 13 amino acids. CDR1 is MNHEY and CDR2 is SMNVEV in the germline V gene (reference sequence). CDR3 in amino acids: CASSPLGRREAFF. The CDR3 DNA reads TGTGCCAGCAGCCCCCTCGGTAGGCGGGAAGCTTTCTTT.

The chain uses TRBV6-8 and TRBJ1-2, with D possibly TRBD1 on 6 matching bases. V was trimmed by 8 bases and J by 0 bases, leaving 13 bases between them. Germline V gives CDR1 MNHGY, CDR2 SAAAGT. The CDR3 runs to 14 residues. CDR3 in amino acids: CASGRDRTNYGYTF. As DNA, the CDR3 is TGTGCCAGCGGCCGTGACAGGACTAACTATGGCTACACCTTC.

This clonotype has a count of ten or more. At one boundary the junction diverges from the germline segment, which might be a read error. The chain uses TRBV7-7 and TRBJ2-3, with D tentatively TRBD1 (7 bases). This CDR3 has 15 amino acids. CDR1 and CDR2 from the germline V gene are SSHAT and FNYEAQ (reference sequence). Here the CDR3 reads CASSLGGTDTDTQYF. CDR3 DNA: TGTGCTAGCAGCTTAGGGGGGACAGACACAGATACGCAGTATTTT.

This clonotype was picked up a small number of times. This rearrangement joins TRBV23-1 to TRBJ1-5; 7 bases map to TRBD1. TRBV23-1 is an ORF for which the function is uncertain. CDR3 length: 16 amino acids. J gave up 1 base and V 1 base, and 4 bases lay outside the gene matches. The CDR3 region has the DNA TGCGCCAGCAGTCAATACAGGGGAAGGAGCAATCAGCCCCAGCATTTT. This codes for CASSQYRGRSNQPQHF.

The genes are TRBV4-2 and TRBJ2-7, with D possibly being TRBD1 (5 bases). This CDR3 has 13 amino acids. Deletions cut 0 bases from V and 3 bases from J, with 6 bases between. Germline V gene data show CDR1 as LGHNA and CDR2 as YNFKEQ. The CDR3 DNA is TGTGCCAGCAGCCAAGAAGGGGTCTACGAGCAGTACTTC. This gives the protein CASSQEGVYEQYF.

The sample holds many counts of this clonotype. For the CDR3, the DNA is TGTGCCAGCAGCTTAGGGGGTGGCGCGGGACTAGCGGGGGGGAGGGCCTACGAGCAGTACTTC. This gives the protein CASSLGGGAGLAGGRAYEQYF. The V and J genes are TRBV7-8 and TRBJ2-7, with 16 bases that match TRBD2. Trimming at V came to 1 base and at J to 2 bases, leaving 14 bases not matched to a gene. The CDR3 is 21 amino acids. Germline V gives CDR1 SGHVS, CDR2 FQNEAQ.

This clonotype has a count of ten or more. The chain has TRBV7-2 and TRBJ1-1; tentatively, D is TRBD1 (6 bases). CDR1 and CDR2 from the germline V gene are SGHTA and FQGNSA. V lost 4 bases to trimming and J lost 0 bases, with 9 bases between them. The CDR3 has 14 residues. In DNA form, the CDR3 reads TGTGCCAGCAGCTCCAGGGGTATGAACACTGAAGCTTTCTTT. Translation: CASSSRGMNTEAFF.

This clonotype has more than one count but fewer than ten. This chain links TRBV5-6 with TRBJ1-1, with D perhaps matching TRBD1 (6 bases). CDR1 and CDR2 (germline): SGHDT, YYEEEE. CDR3 size: 14 residues. Deletions cut 7 bases from V and 1 base from J, with 14 bases between. The DNA of the CDR3 is TGTGCCAGCGGACTCCCAGGGGCGAACACTGAAGCTTTCTTT. It codes for CASGLPGANTEAFF. The full variable domain, its missing parts supplied by reference TRBV5-6 and TRBJ1-1, is DAGVTQSPTHLIKTRGQQVTLRCSPKSGHDTVSWYQQALGQGPQFIFQYYEEEERQRGNFPDRFSGHQFPNYSSELNVNALLLGDSALYLCASGLPGANTEAFFGQGTRLTVV.